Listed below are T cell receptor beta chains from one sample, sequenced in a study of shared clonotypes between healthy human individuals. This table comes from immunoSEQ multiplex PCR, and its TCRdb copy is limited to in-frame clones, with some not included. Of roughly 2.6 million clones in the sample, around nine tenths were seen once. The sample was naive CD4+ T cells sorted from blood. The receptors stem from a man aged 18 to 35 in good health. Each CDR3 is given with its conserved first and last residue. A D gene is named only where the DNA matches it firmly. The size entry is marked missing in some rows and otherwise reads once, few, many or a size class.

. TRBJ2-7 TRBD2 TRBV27 TGTGCCAGCAGTTCCCCTAGCGGGATCGACTACGAGCAGTACTTC CASSSPSGIDYEQYF
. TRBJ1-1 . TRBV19 TGTGCCAGTAGTACCGGGTGGACTGAAGCTTTCTTT CASSTGWTEAFF
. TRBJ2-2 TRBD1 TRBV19 TGTGCCAGTAGTCTCGACAGGGTTGATGGCACCGGGGAGCTGTTTTTT CASSLDRVDGTGELFF
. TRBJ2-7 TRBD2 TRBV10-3 TGTGCCACCAGACTAGCGGGACTCTACGAGCAGTACTTC CATRLAGLYEQYF
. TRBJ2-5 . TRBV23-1 TGCGCCTTCTCTGGACTACACCAAGAGACCCAGTACTTC CAFSGLHQETQYF
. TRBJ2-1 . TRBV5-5 TGTGCCAGCAGCTCCGCGATTAGCGGCACGTCAGGGGAGCAGTTCTTC CASSSAISGTSGEQFF
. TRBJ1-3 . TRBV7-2 TGTGCCAGCAGCTTACACAGGGCTGGAAACACCATATATTTT CASSLHRAGNTIYF
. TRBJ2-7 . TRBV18 TGTGCCAGCTCACTGCAGGGGCGCGAGCAGTACTTC CASSLQGREQYF
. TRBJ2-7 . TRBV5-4 TGTGCCAGCAGCCGGCTAGAGGAGCGGGTCGAGCAGTACTTC CASSRLEERVEQYF
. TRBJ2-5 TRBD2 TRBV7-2 TGTGCCAGCAGCTTAGGCGGGAGGGCCGGGACCCAGTACTTC CASSLGGRAGTQYF
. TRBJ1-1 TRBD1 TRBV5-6 TGTGCCAGCAGCCGGACAGGGTTTGGTGAAGCTTTCTTT CASSRTGFGEAFF
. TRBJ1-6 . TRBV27 TGTGCCAGCAGTTCGTACAGGGTTAGCTCCTATAATTCACCCCTCCACTTT CASSSYRVSSYNSPLHF
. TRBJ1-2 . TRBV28 TGTGCCAGCAGGCCGCCACGGGAAGGCTATGGCTACACCTTC CASRPPREGYGYTF
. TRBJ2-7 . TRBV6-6 TGTGCCAGCAGTAGTCCAGGGGACGAGCAGTACTTC CASSSPGDEQYF
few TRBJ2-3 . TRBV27 TGTGCCAGCAGTTGGAGGTGGGAAGATACGCAGTATTTT CASSWRWEDTQYF
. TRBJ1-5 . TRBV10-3 TGTGCCATCAGTGGTGGACAGTATAGCAATCAGCCCCAGCATTTT CAISGGQYSNQPQHF
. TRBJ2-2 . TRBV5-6 TGTGCCAGCAGCCGTCGAGGGTCCGGGGAGCTGTTTTTT CASSRRGSGELFF
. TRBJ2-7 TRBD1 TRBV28 TGTGCCAGCAGCCCTGGACAGGGGGCCTCCCACGAGCAGTACTTC CASSPGQGASHEQYF
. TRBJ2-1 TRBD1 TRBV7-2 TGTGCCAGCAGCTTAGGCCGGGGACAGGGGGCAAGAAATGAGCAGTTCTTC CASSLGRGQGARNEQFF
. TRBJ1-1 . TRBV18 TGTGCCAGCTCCCCTGGGGGTCACACTGAAGCTTTCTTT CASSPGGHTEAFF
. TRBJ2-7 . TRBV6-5 TGTGCCAGCAGTTTTGCAACCGAGCAGTACTTC CASSFATEQYF
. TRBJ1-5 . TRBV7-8 TGTGCCAGCAGCTTAGAGCAGGGGAGCCAGCCCCAGCATTTT CASSLEQGSQPQHF
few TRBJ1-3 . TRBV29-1 TGCAGCGTCCAACAGAGCTCTGGAAACACCATATATTTT CSVQQSSGNTIYF
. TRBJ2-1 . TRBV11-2 TGTGCCAGCAGCGGCTGGGGTTCAAGTAGCGATGAGCAGTTCTTC CASSGWGSSSDEQFF
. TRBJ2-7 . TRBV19 TGTGCCAGTAGTACGATGGGGGTTCTTCCCCTCGAGCAGTACTTC CASSTMGVLPLEQYF
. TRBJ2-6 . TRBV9 TGTGCCACCTCCGGGGCAGATGGCTCTGGGGCCAACGTCCTGACTTTC CATSGADGSGANVLTF
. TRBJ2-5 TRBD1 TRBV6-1 TGTGCCAGCCGCAGACAGGGTGCGGAGACCCAGTACTTC CASRRQGAETQYF
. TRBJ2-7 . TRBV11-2 TGTGCCAGCAGCAAGACCCCACAGGGTTCCTACGAGCAGTACTTC CASSKTPQGSYEQYF
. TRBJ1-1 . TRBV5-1 TGCGCCAGCAGCCCGTGGACAACCCCTCGCGACTACACTGAAGCTTTCTTT CASSPWTTPRDYTEAFF
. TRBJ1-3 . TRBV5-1 TGCGCCAGCAGCTCGGTGGTTGGAAACACCATATATTTT CASSSVVGNTIYF
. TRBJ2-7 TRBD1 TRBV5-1 TGCGCCAGCAGCACACAGGGGTCCTCCTACGAGCAGTACTTC CASSTQGSSYEQYF
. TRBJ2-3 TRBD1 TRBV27 TGTGCCAGCAGACGACCGGGACAGGGGTCAGATACGCAGTATTTT CASRRPGQGSDTQYF
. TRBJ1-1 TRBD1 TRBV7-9 TGTGCCAGCAGCTCCACAGGGGTCACTGAAGCTTTCTTT CASSSTGVTEAFF
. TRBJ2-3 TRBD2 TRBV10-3 TGTGCCGTGGGGACTAGCGGGAGTGGTTATACGCAGTATTTT CAVGTSGSGYTQYF